This is a list of T cell receptor beta chains from one sample in a study of vaccination effects on CD4 cells after COVID-19. Libraries were prepared by immunoSEQ multiplex PCR; TCRdb keeps only in-frame clonotypes and omits some of them. The sample includes some 60,000 clones, approximately 76% of them seen just once. No antigens are known for them. This material consisted of CD4+ T cells from PBMCs cultured with HCoV-NL63 spike peptides, taken before COVID-19 vaccination. These receptors were taken from a human donor who received a COVID-19 vaccine. Each CDR3 is given with its conserved first and last residue. D genes are given only for firm matches. Clone size appears in some rows only: once, few, many, or a class for an expanded clone.

clone_size	d_call	v_call	j_call	cdr3_aa	cdr3_nt
.	.	TRBV11-2	TRBJ2-1	CASSATRYRVVF	TGTGCCAGCAGCGCGACCCGATACCGGGTCGTCTTC
few	.	TRBV7-9	TRBJ1-1	CASSLWATEAFF	TGTGCCAGCAGCTTATGGGCCACTGAAGCTTTCTTT
once	.	TRBV5-1	TRBJ2-1	CASSLALQGGYEQFF	TGCGCCAGCAGCTTGGCCCTGCAGGGGGGCTATGAGCAGTTCTTC
.	.	TRBV27	TRBJ2-3	CASGGAGATDTQYF	TGTGCCAGCGGGGGGGCAGGTGCCACAGATACGCAGTATTTT
.	.	TRBV5-1	TRBJ2-5	CASSLWGTPQETQYF	TGCGCCAGCAGCTTGTGGGGGACTCCCCAAGAGACCCAGTACTTC
few	.	TRBV5-1	TRBJ2-2	CASSLHWADGELFF	TGCGCCAGCAGCCTGCATTGGGCTGACGGGGAGCTGTTTTTT
.	TRBD1	TRBV10-3	TRBJ1-4	CAISVRDSEKLFF	TGTGCCATCAGTGTCCGGGACAGTGAAAAACTGTTTTTT
.	.	TRBV7-2	TRBJ2-2	CASSLAGAESGELFF	TGTGCCAGCAGCTTAGCTGGGGCGGAATCCGGGGAGCTGTTTTTT
.	.	TRBV18	TRBJ2-3	CASSPRGQTITDTQYF	TGTGCCAGCTCACCCCGTGGCCAGACCATCACAGATACGCAGTATTTT
few	.	TRBV5-8	TRBJ1-3	CASSPEWTVRNTIYF	TGTGCCAGCAGCCCGGAGTGGACTGTTCGAAACACCATATATTTT
.	.	TRBV6-6	TRBJ2-5	CASSYPPQETQYF	TGTGCCAGCAGTTACCCACCCCAAGAGACCCAGTACTTC
.	.	TRBV18	TRBJ2-5	CASSYTGKFETQYF	TGTGCCAGCTCATATACAGGGAAATTTGAGACCCAGTACTTC
.	.	TRBV19	TRBJ2-3	CATRPGQAVDTQYF	TGTGCCACTCGGCCGGGACAAGCCGTAGATACGCAGTATTTT
few	.	TRBV7-8	TRBJ1-6	CASSLVPPGRDSPLHF	TGTGCCAGCAGCTTAGTCCCTCCGGGACGGGATTCACCCCTCCACTTT
.	.	TRBV21-1	TRBJ1-1	CASSTRQGRSGTEAFF	TGTGCCAGCAGCACCAGACAGGGCCGGTCGGGCACTGAAGCTTTCTTT
.	TRBD1	TRBV5-1	TRBJ1-2	CASKNGTGHGYTF	TGCGCCAGCAAAAACGGGACAGGGCATGGCTACACCTTC
.	.	TRBV7-4	TRBJ1-5	CASSLSRESNQPQHF	TGTGCCAGCAGCTTAAGTCGGGAAAGCAATCAGCCCCAGCATTTT
many	.	TRBV10-1	TRBJ1-4	CASSDQGEKLFF	TGCGCCAGCAGCGACCAGGGTGAAAAACTGTTTTTT
.	.	TRBV6-5	TRBJ1-4	CASSPTWGNEKLFF	TGTGCCAGCAGTCCCACTTGGGGGAATGAAAAACTGTTTTTT
few	TRBD1	TRBV19	TRBJ1-2	CASSAQGAQGYTF	TGTGCCAGTAGCGCACAGGGGGCGCAAGGCTACACCTTC
.	.	TRBV5-1	TRBJ2-2	CASSLDSIFNTGELFF	TGCGCCAGCAGCTTGGACAGCATTTTCAACACCGGGGAGCTGTTTTTT
once	.	TRBV7-9	TRBJ1-2	CASSSSGPLYYGYTF	TGTGCCAGCAGTTCATCGGGGCCCCTATACTATGGCTACACCTTC
.	.	TRBV5-1	TRBJ1-1	CASSSRAGVNTEAFF	TGCGCCAGCAGCTCCAGGGCTGGGGTGAACACTGAAGCTTTCTTT
.	.	TRBV3-1/TRBV3-2	TRBJ2-3	CASSRNRGGDTQYF	TGTGCCAGCAGCCGAAACAGGGGGGGAGATACGCAGTATTTT
.	.	TRBV18	TRBJ2-5	CASSPNWGETQYF	TGTGCCAGCTCACCGAACTGGGGGGAGACCCAGTACTTC
.	.	TRBV9	TRBJ1-1	CASSVARGAPTEAFF	TGTGCCAGCAGCGTAGCTCGGGGGGCGCCGACCGAAGCTTTCTTT
.	.	TRBV29-1	TRBJ2-2	CSVAPELNGGELFF	TGCAGCGTTGCCCCTGAGCTAAACGGTGGGGAGCTGTTTTTT
.	TRBD2	TRBV20-1	TRBJ2-1	CSASLAGGRNEQFF	TGCAGTGCAAGTCTAGCGGGGGGCCGAAATGAGCAGTTCTTC
.	.	TRBV24-1	TRBJ2-3	CATSEVSTDTQYF	TGTGCCACCAGTGAGGTCAGCACAGATACGCAGTATTTT
.	.	TRBV3-1/TRBV3-2	TRBJ1-6	CASSFRSSNNSPLHF	TGTGCCAGCTCCTTCCGGTCCTCGAACAATTCACCCCTCCACTTT
.	TRBD1	TRBV24-1	TRBJ1-5	CATSDTGGPNQPQHF	TGTGCCACCAGTGATACAGGGGGTCCCAATCAGCCCCAGCATTTT
.	.	TRBV9	TRBJ1-2	CASSVSLQTDEGGYTF	TGTGCCAGCAGCGTTTCCTTACAGACAGACGAAGGAGGCTACACCTTC
once	.	TRBV28	TRBJ1-5	CASSLAGQNQPQHF	TGTGCCAGCAGTCTCGCAGGTCAGAATCAGCCCCAGCATTTT
.	.	TRBV6-5	TRBJ1-3	CASSYYRGGNTIYF	TGTGCCAGCAGTTATTATAGGGGAGGAAACACCATATATTTT
.	TRBD1	TRBV19	TRBJ2-1	CASSARGIGEQFF	TGTGCCAGTAGCGCCAGGGGGATCGGTGAGCAGTTCTTC
.	TRBD1	TRBV28	TRBJ1-1	CASARTGGWTEAFF	TGTGCCAGCGCGAGGACAGGGGGCTGGACTGAAGCTTTCTTT
.	.	TRBV18	TRBJ1-1	CASSGTSESTEAFF	TGTGCCAGCTCAGGGACTAGTGAGAGCACTGAAGCTTTCTTT